The entry that follows covers one T cell receptor beta chain sequence. Antigen unknown. Sequencing used immunoSEQ multiplex PCR; TCRdb keeps in-frame clones, though not all of them. The sample shows tens of thousands of clones, roughly 84% of them seen only once. V lost 2 bases to trimming and J lost 2 bases, with 6 bases between them. The CDR3 covers 14 residues. Germline lookup yields CDR1 MNHEY and CDR2 SVGAGI. The data originate from a study of neoadjuvant anti-PD-1 for oral cavity cancer. In the study overall: Nivolumab at 3 mg/kg was mostly given biweekly, three to four doses, pre-surgery. Patients without progression received a fourth nivolumab dose around day 43, then surgical resection on days 50-56. Study results and limitations: TCR analyses covered only a few patients per response group.

The sample's time point: after neoadjuvant nivolumab, at surgical resection. Patients were newly diagnosed with stage II-IVA oral cavity squamous cell carcinoma without prior systemic or radiation treatment. The chain is built from TRBV6-5 and TRBJ2-2; no clear D. This clonotype was sampled from a person between 40 and 85 years old with oral cavity squamous cell carcinoma. Sequenced here: PBMCs, sampled after nivolumab (anti-PD-1) treatment. DNA for the CDR3: TGTGCCAGCAGTTACATGCCAAACACCGGGGAGCTGTTTTTT. This gives the protein CASSYMPNTGELFF.